This TCR beta chain was identified during a study of tumor and adjacent non-tumor tissue in lung cancer. Study as a whole: The cohort had 12 adenocarcinoma, 2 squamous cell and 1 small cell patients. Each sample yielded 4 million to 4.5 million productive TCRbeta reads on average.

TCRbeta libraries were built with three rounds of nested PCR, modified from ARM-PCR. TCRdb re-derived calls from the multiplex PCR reads in MiXCR, one entry per CDR3 protein. The data show about 100,000 distinct CDR3 sequences, with roughly two thirds seen just once and about 19% held by the top ten. CDR3 length equals 13 residues. V lost 4 bases to trimming and J lost 8 bases, with 14 bases between them. This sample's RNA came from whole unsorted tissue. More than 3 cm separated this lung sample from the edge of the tumor. In its sample, this clonotype was seen many times. What it recognizes is unknown. General observations from the study: Higher tumor TCR diversity was associated with shorter survival. Tumor tissue had significantly higher TCR diversity than normal lung.

This chain joins TRBV12-3 or TRBV12-4 and TRBJ1-2; possibly TRBD1 for D (5 bases). Sequenced input: distant non-tumor lung tissue. The sequence was collected from a man aged 30 to 45 with non-small cell lung cancer. The CDR3 DNA is TGTGCCAGCAGTTGGGAACAGAGGGGAGGCTACACCTTC. Amino acid sequence: CASSWEQRGGYTF.